Included here is one TCR beta chain sequence, with context. Its antigen is unknown. Its ends do not fully match the called genes, so a read error is possible. The patients picked for sequencing were ones in whom flow cytometry had shown an expansion of CD8+CD57+ cells. Every patient had severe acquired aplastic anemia, diagnosed using the International Study of Aplastic Anemia and Agranulocytosis and Camitta criteria. Patients had received no therapy at the time of blood sampling. In the study, sorted CD4+ and CD8+ blood T cells from patients with severe aplastic anemia and from healthy subjects underwent deep sequencing of TCR repertoires. In the USA, patient enrollment took place under clinicaltrials.gov protocols 00001620, 01623167, 00001397, 00071045, 00081523 and 00961064. Ficoll-Paque density gradient centrifugation was used to isolate peripheral blood mononuclear cells. Before DNA extraction, CD4+ and CD8+ T cells were sorted with FACS or magnetic beads.

From the germline V gene (reference sequence), CDR1 is SEHNR and CDR2 is FQNEAQ. The CDR3 numbers 14 residues from cysteine through phenylalanine. CDR3 DNA is the only sequence kept; it has 42 bases, read in frame from the first base. This sample was included in a study of CD8+CD57+ T cells in acquired aplastic anemia (dated by TCRdb to the late 2010s). Looking at the study overall: A mean of approximately 3 ug of DNA, ranging from about 0.2 to 27.4 ug, was extracted from sorted CD4+ and CD8+ cells. CD8+CD57+ expansion was defined as a frequency above the mean frequency observed in healthy subjects.

The study at large found these results: Between patients and healthy controls, no significant difference in CD8+ Simpson's diversity was found (P=0.060). Around 30 CD8+ CDR3 sequences were shared between patients and controls but appeared highly expressed in patients and within their immunodominant clones.

Genomic DNA was used as template for profiling of TCR beta VDJ combinations and CDR3 sequences. An Illumina HiSeq 2000 was used for TCR repertoire sequencing. Under the source paper's analysis protocol: Repertoire assessment relied on Simpson's diversity index, CDR3 size and DJ length profiles, and TRBV/TRBJ rearrangement plots. The most abundant DNA sequence in the deep sequencing data was defined as the immunodominant clone. CDR3 amino acid sequences were checked for sharing between subjects and were compared against published repertoires and the VDJdb database. TCRdb handled the public reads itself, with Q25 trimming in fastp and clone calling in MiXCR, and kept productive beta chains. Records with the same CDR3 protein are collapsed into one entry carrying the most frequent genes and DNA. TCRdb, not the authors, supplied the V and J calls. The sample table contains 200,000 to 300,000 distinct CDR3 sequences; only one count was recorded for around 82% of them. The ten largest clonotypes hold around 40% of the sample.

This TCR was recovered from a human donor with aplastic anemia. This chain joins TRBV7-9 to TRBJ1-6; TRBD1 agrees with 7 junctional bases. The sequenced sample consisted of sorted CD4+, CD8+, or CD8+CD57+ T cells (not recorded which) from PBMCs. The encoded CDR3 is CASRTVRGNLPFRF. The sequenced DNA is TGTGCCAGCAGGACAGTCAGGGGGAATCTGCCCTTTCGCTTT.